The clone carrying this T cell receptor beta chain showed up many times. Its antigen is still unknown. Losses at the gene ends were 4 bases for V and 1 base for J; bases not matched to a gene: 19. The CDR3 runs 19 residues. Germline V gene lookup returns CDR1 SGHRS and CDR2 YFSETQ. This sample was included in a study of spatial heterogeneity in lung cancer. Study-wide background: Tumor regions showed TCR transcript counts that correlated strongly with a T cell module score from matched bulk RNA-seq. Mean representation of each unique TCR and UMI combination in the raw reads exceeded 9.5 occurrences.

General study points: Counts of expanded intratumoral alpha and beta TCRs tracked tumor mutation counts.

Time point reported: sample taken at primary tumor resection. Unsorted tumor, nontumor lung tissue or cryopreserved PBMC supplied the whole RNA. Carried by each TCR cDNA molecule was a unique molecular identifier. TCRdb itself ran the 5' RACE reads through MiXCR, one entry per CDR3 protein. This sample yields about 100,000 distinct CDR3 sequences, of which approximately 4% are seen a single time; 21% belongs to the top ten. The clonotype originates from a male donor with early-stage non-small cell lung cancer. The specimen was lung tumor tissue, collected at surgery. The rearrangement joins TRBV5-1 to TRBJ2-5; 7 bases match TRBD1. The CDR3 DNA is TGCGCCAGCAGCCCTGCCGTCCTACAGGGGTCTTATCTCCAAGAGACCCAGTACTTC. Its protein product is CASSPAVLQGSYLQETQYF.